Listed here is a single TCR beta chain. The CDR3 has 16 amino acids. Germline V gene data show CDR1 as LNHDA and CDR2 as SQIVND (reference sequence). Trimming cost V 0 bases and J 2 bases, with 11 bases left between them. The source of the sample is a study of shared clonotypes between healthy human individuals. Generated by immunoSEQ multiplex PCR, the TCRdb table keeps only in-frame clones and is missing some. In the table there are approximately 2.1 million clones, approximately 95% of which are singletons. This chain joins TRBV19 and TRBJ1-3; D is unclear. The sequenced sample was naive CD4+ T cells from PBMCs. The subset denotes: CD45RA+ positively selected. The sequence was obtained from a man aged 18 to 35 in good health. Some clones in this sample may be carry-over from other donors' samples. The CDR3 reads CASSIDRSLTGNTIYF. The CDR3, as DNA: TGTGCCAGTAGTATAGACAGATCGCTAACTGGAAACACCATATATTTT.